This TCR beta chain originates from a study of yellow fever vaccine responses in identical twins. Findings and limits, study-wide: Twins' vaccine T cell response reportedly seemed partly convergent, partly personalized.

This CDR3 region has 15 residues. With V trimmed by 6 bases and J by 1 base, 6 bases remained unmatched. Germline V gene lookup returns CDR1 PRHDT and CDR2 FYEKMQ (reference sequence). A note on this clonotype: As yet, its antigen is unknown.

TCRdb re-analysed the RT-PCR reads in MiXCR, keeping a single row per CDR3 protein. The repertoire holds 4,800 or so distinct CDR3 sequences, with 65% to 80% as singletons. The origin of this receptor is a woman under 30 who received the yellow fever vaccine. The input for sequencing was T cells from blood (PBMCs), unsorted or a sorted subset (not recorded which), taken before or after yellow fever vaccination (not recorded which). The rearrangement uses TRBV13 and TRBJ2-7, with 10 bases matching TRBD1. As DNA, the CDR3 is TGTGCCAGCAGTTTACGACAGGGGGCATCCTACGAGCAGTACTTC. Translated, it gives CASSLRQGASYEQYF.